This is a list of T cell receptor beta chains from one sample in a study of blood T cell repertoires in COVID-19. Libraries were prepared by immunoSEQ multiplex PCR; TCRdb keeps only in-frame clonotypes and omits some of them. In the table there are roughly 240,000 clones, roughly 80% of which are singletons. Sequencing used peripheral blood. The receptors derive from a woman between 65 and 79 years old with acute or convalescent COVID-19. CDR3s include the opening cysteine and the closing phenylalanine or tryptophan. The D gene is left open where the match is weak. Rows may omit the clone size; those that give it use once, few, many or a size class.

j_gene: TRBJ1-1; v_gene: TRBV12-3/TRBV12-4; abundance: few; d_gene: NA; len: 12; CDR3aa: CASSFSDTEAFF; CDR3nt: TGTGCCAGCAGTTTTTCGGACACTGAAGCTTTCTTT
j_gene: TRBJ1-1; v_gene: TRBV25-1; abundance: NA; d_gene: NA; len: 15; CDR3aa: CASTETGYMNTEAFF; CDR3nt: TGTGCCAGCACCGAGACAGGTTACATGAACACTGAAGCTTTCTTT
j_gene: TRBJ1-2; v_gene: TRBV7-8; abundance: NA; d_gene: NA; len: 12; CDR3aa: CASSPYRGGYTF; CDR3nt: TGTGCCAGCAGCCCCTATCGAGGAGGCTACACCTTC
j_gene: TRBJ2-7; v_gene: TRBV12-3/TRBV12-4; abundance: NA; d_gene: NA; len: 12; CDR3aa: CASSAGQAPKDF; CDR3nt: TGTGCCAGCAGTGCTGGGCAGGCCCCTAAAGACTTC
j_gene: TRBJ1-5; v_gene: TRBV9; abundance: NA; d_gene: TRBD1; len: 15; CDR3aa: CASSSTGQGDQPQHF; CDR3nt: TGTGCCAGCAGCTCCACGGGACAGGGGGATCAGCCCCAGCATTTT
j_gene: TRBJ1-3; v_gene: TRBV6-6; abundance: NA; d_gene: NA; len: 14; CDR3aa: CASRAEASGNTIYF; CDR3nt: TGTGCCAGCAGAGCCGAGGCCTCTGGAAACACCATATATTTT
j_gene: TRBJ2-4; v_gene: TRBV2; abundance: once; d_gene: TRBD2; len: 15; CDR3aa: CASSVGLAGGIIQYF; CDR3nt: TGTGCCAGCAGCGTTGGACTAGCGGGGGGAATCATTCAGTACTTC
j_gene: TRBJ2-1; v_gene: TRBV6-2/TRBV6-3; abundance: NA; d_gene: TRBD2; len: 18; CDR3aa: CASSYSKWTSGAHNEQFF; CDR3nt: TGTGCCAGCAGTTACTCGAAGTGGACTAGCGGGGCCCACAATGAGCAGTTCTTC
j_gene: TRBJ1-2; v_gene: TRBV7-2; abundance: NA; d_gene: NA; len: 15; CDR3aa: CASSSTLGGNYGYTF; CDR3nt: TGTGCCAGCAGCTCAACGCTAGGGGGTAACTATGGCTACACCTTC
j_gene: TRBJ2-2; v_gene: TRBV5-8; abundance: NA; d_gene: NA; len: 15; CDR3aa: CASSLFNRDTGELFF; CDR3nt: TGTGCCAGCAGCTTGTTTAACAGGGACACCGGGGAGCTGTTTTTT
j_gene: TRBJ1-6; v_gene: TRBV9; abundance: NA; d_gene: NA; len: 15; CDR3aa: CASSDRVGNNSPLHF; CDR3nt: TGTGCCAGCAGCGACAGGGTGGGTAATAATTCACCCCTCCACTTT
j_gene: TRBJ1-2; v_gene: TRBV5-6; abundance: NA; d_gene: NA; len: 13; CDR3aa: CASSLGAFSGYTF; CDR3nt: TGTGCCAGCAGCTTGGGGGCGTTCAGCGGCTACACCTTC
j_gene: TRBJ1-6; v_gene: TRBV3-1/TRBV3-2; abundance: NA; d_gene: NA; len: 15; CDR3aa: CASSQAGQPNSPLHF; CDR3nt: TGTGCCAGCAGCCAAGCGGGACAACCTAATTCACCCCTCCACTTT
j_gene: TRBJ1-5; v_gene: TRBV7-2; abundance: NA; d_gene: NA; len: 12; CDR3aa: CASSRSNQPQHF; CDR3nt: TGTGCCAGCAGCCGTAGCAATCAGCCCCAGCATTTT
j_gene: TRBJ1-5; v_gene: TRBV19; abundance: NA; d_gene: TRBD1; len: 16; CDR3aa: CASSIQAGGVNQPQHF; CDR3nt: TGTGCCAGTAGTATACAGGCAGGGGGTGTCAATCAGCCCCAGCATTTT
j_gene: TRBJ2-2; v_gene: TRBV2; abundance: NA; d_gene: TRBD2; len: 15; CDR3aa: CASSGPSGGAGELFF; CDR3nt: TGTGCCAGCAGTGGGCCTAGCGGGGGGGCCGGGGAGCTGTTTTTT
j_gene: TRBJ2-3; v_gene: TRBV9; abundance: NA; d_gene: NA; len: 16; CDR3aa: CASSVGDTTSTDTQYF; CDR3nt: TGTGCCAGCAGCGTAGGAGACACCACGAGCACAGATACGCAGTATTTT
j_gene: TRBJ1-6; v_gene: TRBV7-8; abundance: NA; d_gene: NA; len: 14; CDR3aa: CASSLTLQNSPLHF; CDR3nt: TGTGCCAGCAGCTTAACCCTACAGAATTCACCCCTCCACTTT
j_gene: TRBJ1-4; v_gene: TRBV6-1; abundance: NA; d_gene: NA; len: 14; CDR3aa: CASSEAGGGEKLFF; CDR3nt: TGTGCCAGCAGTGAAGCGGGCGGCGGGGAAAAACTGTTTTTT
j_gene: TRBJ1-2; v_gene: TRBV6-5; abundance: NA; d_gene: NA; len: 12; CDR3aa: CASSYQGSGYTF; CDR3nt: TGTGCCAGCAGTTACCAGGGGAGTGGCTACACCTTC
j_gene: TRBJ1-1; v_gene: TRBV6-2/TRBV6-3; abundance: NA; d_gene: NA; len: 14; CDR3aa: CASSYYRENTEAFF; CDR3nt: TGTGCCAGCAGTTACTATCGGGAGAACACTGAAGCTTTCTTT
j_gene: TRBJ1-5; v_gene: TRBV4-1; abundance: NA; d_gene: NA; len: 17; CDR3aa: CASSQVEPQGANQPQHF; CDR3nt: TGCGCCAGCAGCCAAGTAGAGCCACAGGGCGCGAATCAGCCCCAGCATTTT
j_gene: TRBJ1-1; v_gene: TRBV2; abundance: few; d_gene: TRBD1; len: 14; CDR3aa: CASTQGAVRTEAFF; CDR3nt: TGTGCCAGCACGCAGGGGGCCGTAAGAACTGAAGCTTTCTTT
j_gene: TRBJ1-6; v_gene: TRBV19; abundance: once; d_gene: NA; len: 15; CDR3aa: CASSIERPLKSPLHF; CDR3nt: TGTGCCAGTAGTATAGAGAGGCCCCTGAAATCACCCCTCCACTTT
j_gene: TRBJ1-6; v_gene: TRBV9; abundance: NA; d_gene: NA; len: 17; CDR3aa: CASSAREDGRSGSPLHF; CDR3nt: TGTGCCAGCAGCGCCCGAGAGGACGGGAGGTCGGGTTCACCCCTCCACTTT
j_gene: TRBJ1-1; v_gene: TRBV5-1; abundance: NA; d_gene: NA; len: 14; CDR3aa: CASSLGSAATKAFF; CDR3nt: TGCGCCAGCAGCTTGGGAAGTGCGGCCACTAAAGCTTTCTTT
j_gene: TRBJ2-2; v_gene: TRBV5-1; abundance: NA; d_gene: TRBD1; len: 15; CDR3aa: CASRQGQGWTGELFF; CDR3nt: TGCGCCAGCAGGCAGGGACAGGGTTGGACCGGGGAGCTGTTTTTT
j_gene: TRBJ1-6; v_gene: TRBV18; abundance: NA; d_gene: TRBD1; len: 16; CDR3aa: CASSPLARDRGSPLHF; CDR3nt: TGTGCCAGCTCACCACTCGCTCGGGACAGGGGATCACCCCTCCACTTT